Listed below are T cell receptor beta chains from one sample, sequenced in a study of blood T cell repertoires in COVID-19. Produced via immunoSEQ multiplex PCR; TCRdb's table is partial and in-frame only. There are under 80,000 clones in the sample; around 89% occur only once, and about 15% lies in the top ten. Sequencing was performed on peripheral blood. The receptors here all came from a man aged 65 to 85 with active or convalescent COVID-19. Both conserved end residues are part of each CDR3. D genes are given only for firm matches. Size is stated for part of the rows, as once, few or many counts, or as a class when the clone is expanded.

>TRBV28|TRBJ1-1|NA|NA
CASRPTGNTEAFF
TGTGCCAGCAGGCCCACGGGGAACACTGAAGCTTTCTTT
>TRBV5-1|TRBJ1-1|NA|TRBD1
CASSTRTGQVNTEAFF
TGCGCCAGCAGCACGAGGACAGGGCAGGTGAACACTGAAGCTTTCTTT
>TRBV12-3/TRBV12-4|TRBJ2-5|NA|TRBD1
CASRTGGGETQYF
TGTGCCAGCAGAACAGGGGGAGGAGAGACCCAGTACTTC
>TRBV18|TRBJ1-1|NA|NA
CASSPLEDTEAFF
TGTGCCAGCTCACCATTGGAGGACACTGAAGCTTTCTTT
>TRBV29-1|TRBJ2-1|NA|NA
CSVGGVQNEQFF
TGCAGCGTAGGGGGAGTTCAGAATGAGCAGTTCTTC
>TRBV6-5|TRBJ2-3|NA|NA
CASSYSPGGYTQYF
TGTGCCAGCAGTTATTCTCCAGGGGGGTATACGCAGTATTTT
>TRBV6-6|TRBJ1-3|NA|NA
CASSYKTDGNTIYF
TGTGCCAGCAGTTATAAGACAGACGGAAACACCATATATTTT
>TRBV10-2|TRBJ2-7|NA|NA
CASSEEQGSYEQYF
TGCGCCAGCAGTGAGGAACAGGGATCCTACGAGCAGTACTTC
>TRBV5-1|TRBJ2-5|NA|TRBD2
CASTAGKGLAGVRETQYF
TGCGCCAGCACCGCGGGGAAAGGACTAGCGGGAGTAAGGGAGACCCAGTACTTC
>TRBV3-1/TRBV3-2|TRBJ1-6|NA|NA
CASSPARVNSPLHF
TGTGCCAGCAGCCCCGCCCGGGTTAATTCACCCCTCCACTTT
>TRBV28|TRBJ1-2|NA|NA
CASSSTGGPLLYGYTF
TGTGCCAGCAGCTCAACGGGAGGTCCACTTCTCTATGGCTACACCTTC
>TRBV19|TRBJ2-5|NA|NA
CASSIDWGVQETQYF
TGTGCCAGTAGTATCGATTGGGGCGTTCAAGAGACCCAGTACTTC
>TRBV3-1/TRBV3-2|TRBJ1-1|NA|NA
CASSQGLRGRNTEAFF
TGTGCCAGCAGCCAAGGTCTGAGAGGGAGGAACACTGAAGCTTTCTTT
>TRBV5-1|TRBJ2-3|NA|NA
CASRGGSTDTQYF
TGCGCCAGCAGGGGGGGTAGCACAGATACGCAGTATTTT
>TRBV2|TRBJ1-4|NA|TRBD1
CASKVTGGVNEKLFF
TGTGCCAGCAAAGTAACAGGGGGCGTTAATGAAAAACTGTTTTTT
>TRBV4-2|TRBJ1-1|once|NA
CASSPRQENTEAFF
TGTGCCAGCAGCCCCCGACAGGAGAACACTGAAGCTTTCTTT
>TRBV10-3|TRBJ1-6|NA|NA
CAISLESSPLHF
TGTGCCATCAGTCTAGAGAGTTCACCCCTCCACTTT
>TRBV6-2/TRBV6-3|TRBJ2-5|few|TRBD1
CASSYSAWTGDQETQYF
TGTGCCAGCAGTTATTCGGCTTGGACAGGGGACCAAGAGACCCAGTACTTC
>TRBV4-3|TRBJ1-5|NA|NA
CASSQVFGVGQPQHF
TGCGCCAGCAGCCAAGTCTTCGGAGTGGGTCAGCCCCAGCATTTT
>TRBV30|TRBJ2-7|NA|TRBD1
CAWDRGYEQYF
TGTGCCTGGGACAGGGGTTACGAGCAGTACTTC
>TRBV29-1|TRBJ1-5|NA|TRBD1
CSVVVSGTGDRQPQHF
TGCAGCGTTGTGGTATCCGGGACAGGGGACCGGCAGCCCCAGCATTTT
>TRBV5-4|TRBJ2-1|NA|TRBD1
CASSSTGTGYNEQFF
TGTGCCAGCAGCTCGACCGGGACAGGCTACAATGAGCAGTTCTTC
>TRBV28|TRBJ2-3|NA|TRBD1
CASSSPGQGTDTQYF
TGTGCCAGCAGTTCGCCGGGACAGGGCACAGATACGCAGTATTTT
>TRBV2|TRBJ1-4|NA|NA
CASSEASSDEKLFF
TGTGCCAGCAGTGAAGCCAGTTCCGATGAAAAACTGTTTTTT
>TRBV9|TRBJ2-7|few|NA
CASSSQGGYYEQYF
TGTGCCAGCAGCTCACAGGGTGGGTACTACGAGCAGTACTTC
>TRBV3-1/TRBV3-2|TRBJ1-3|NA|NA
CASSQVSSGNTIYF
TGTGCCAGCAGCCAAGTCTCCTCTGGAAACACCATATATTTT
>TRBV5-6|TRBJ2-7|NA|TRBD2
CASSFGRDYEQYF
TGTGCCAGCAGCTTTGGGAGGGACTACGAGCAGTACTTC
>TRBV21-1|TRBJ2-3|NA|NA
CASSKRGGTDTQYF
TGTGCCAGCAGCAAACGGGGGGGCACAGATACGCAGTATTTT
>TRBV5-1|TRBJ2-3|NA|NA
CASSLDGAGSDTQYF
TGCGCCAGCAGCTTGGACGGCGCAGGCTCAGATACGCAGTATTTT
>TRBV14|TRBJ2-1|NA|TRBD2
CASSRTSRHTGKQFF
TGTGCCAGCAGCCGGACTAGCCGTCATACAGGGAAGCAGTTCTTC
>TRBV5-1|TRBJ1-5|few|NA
CASSLDRSGQPQHF
TGCGCCAGCAGCTTGGACAGATCAGGGCAGCCCCAGCATTTT
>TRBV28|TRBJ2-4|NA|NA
CASSSTDTGQVIQYF
TGTGCCAGCAGTTCGACAGACACGGGCCAGGTCATTCAGTACTTC
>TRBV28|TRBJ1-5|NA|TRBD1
CATYDREADQPQHF
TGTGCCACCTATGACAGGGAGGCCGATCAGCCCCAGCATTTT
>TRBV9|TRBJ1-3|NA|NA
CASSVATGEAGNTIYF
TGTGCCAGCAGCGTAGCTACGGGGGAGGCTGGAAACACCATATATTTT
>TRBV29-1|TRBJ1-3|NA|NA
CSVGQNAGNTIYF
TGCAGCGTTGGACAGAACGCTGGAAACACCATATATTTT
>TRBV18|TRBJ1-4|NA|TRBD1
CASSPSGTANEKLFF
TGTGCCAGCTCACCATCCGGGACAGCAAATGAAAAACTGTTTTTT
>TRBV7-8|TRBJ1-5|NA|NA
CASSEQPGYNQPQHF
TGTGCCAGCAGCGAACAACCAGGTTACAATCAGCCCCAGCATTTT
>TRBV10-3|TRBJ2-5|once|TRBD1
CAISESETGDQETQYF
TGTGCCATCAGTGAGTCTGAAACAGGGGATCAAGAGACCCAGTACTTC
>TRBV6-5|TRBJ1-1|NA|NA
CASRAAGWATEAFF
TGTGCCAGCAGAGCGGCAGGCTGGGCCACTGAAGCTTTCTTT
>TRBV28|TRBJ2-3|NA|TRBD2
CASSLFSGRARDTQYF
TGTGCCAGCAGTTTATTTAGCGGGAGGGCAAGAGATACGCAGTATTTT
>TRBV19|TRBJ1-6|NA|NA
CATGDWYNSPLHF
TGTGCCACCGGGGACTGGTATAATTCACCCCTCCACTTT
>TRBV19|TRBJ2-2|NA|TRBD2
CAERLAGKLEELFF
TGTGCCGAGCGACTAGCGGGAAAACTTGAGGAGCTGTTTTTT
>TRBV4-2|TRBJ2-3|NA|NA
CASSRGDNGHTDTQYF
TGTGCCAGCAGCCGAGGGGACAACGGACACACAGATACGCAGTATTTT
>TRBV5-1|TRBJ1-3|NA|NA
CASSQELNSGNTIYF
TGCGCCAGCAGCCAAGAACTGAACTCTGGAAACACCATATATTTT
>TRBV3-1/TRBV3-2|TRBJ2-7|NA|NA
CASSQAWSSYEQYF
TGTGCCAGCAGCCAAGCTTGGAGTTCCTACGAGCAGTACTTC